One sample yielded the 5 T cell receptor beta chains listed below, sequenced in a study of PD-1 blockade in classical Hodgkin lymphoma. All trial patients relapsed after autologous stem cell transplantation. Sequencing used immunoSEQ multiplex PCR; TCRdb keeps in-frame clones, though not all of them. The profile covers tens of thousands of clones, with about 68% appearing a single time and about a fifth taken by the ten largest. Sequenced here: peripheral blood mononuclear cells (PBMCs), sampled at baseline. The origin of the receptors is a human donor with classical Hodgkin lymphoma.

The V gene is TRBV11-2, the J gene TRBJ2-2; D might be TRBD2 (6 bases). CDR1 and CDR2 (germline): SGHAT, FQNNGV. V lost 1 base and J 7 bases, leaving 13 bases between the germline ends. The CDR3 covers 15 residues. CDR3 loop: CASSLVVRGGGELFF. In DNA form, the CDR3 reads TGTGCCAGCAGCTTAGTGGTTAGGGGAGGCGGGGAGCTGTTTTTT. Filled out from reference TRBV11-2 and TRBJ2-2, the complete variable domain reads EAGVAQSPRYKIIEKRQSVAFWCNPISGHATLYWYQQILGQGPKLLIQFQNNGVVDDSQLPKDRFSAERLKGVDSTLKIQPAKLEDSAVYLCASSLVVRGGGELFFGEGSRLTVL.

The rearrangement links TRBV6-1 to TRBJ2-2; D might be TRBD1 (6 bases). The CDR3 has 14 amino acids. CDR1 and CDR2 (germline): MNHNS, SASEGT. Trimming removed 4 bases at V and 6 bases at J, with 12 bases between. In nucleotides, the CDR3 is TGTGCCAGCAGTGTAGACAGGTCCTCCGGGGAGCTGTTTTTT. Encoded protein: CASSVDRSSGELFF.

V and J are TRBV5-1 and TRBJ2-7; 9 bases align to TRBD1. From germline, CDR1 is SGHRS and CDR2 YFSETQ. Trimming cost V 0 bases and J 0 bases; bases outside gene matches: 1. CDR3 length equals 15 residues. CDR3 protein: CASSLGTGVSYEQYF. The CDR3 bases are TGCGCCAGCAGCTTGGGGACAGGGGTCTCCTACGAGCAGTACTTC.

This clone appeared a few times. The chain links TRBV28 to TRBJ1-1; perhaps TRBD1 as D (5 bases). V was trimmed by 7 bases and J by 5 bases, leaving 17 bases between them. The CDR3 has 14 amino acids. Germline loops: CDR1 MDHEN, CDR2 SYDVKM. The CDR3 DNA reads TGTGCCAGCATCTTGGCGGGGGGGAGTACTGAAGCTTTCTTT. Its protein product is CASILAGGSTEAFF.

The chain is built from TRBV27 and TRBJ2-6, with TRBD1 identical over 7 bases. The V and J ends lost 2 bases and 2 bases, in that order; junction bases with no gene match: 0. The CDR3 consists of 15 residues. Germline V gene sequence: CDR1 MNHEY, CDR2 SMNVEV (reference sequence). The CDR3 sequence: CASSLQGAGANVLTF. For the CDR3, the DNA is TGTGCCAGCAGTTTACAGGGGGCTGGGGCCAACGTCCTGACTTTC.